This TCR beta chain was identified during a study of T cell changes during pregnancy in multiple sclerosis. The CDR3 extends over 11 amino acids. The germline V and J ends were trimmed by 4 bases and 4 bases, with 4 bases remaining between them. The germline V gene has CDR1 SGHDN and CDR2 FVKESK. The assay was immunoSEQ multiplex PCR, and TCRdb's table has in-frame clones only and misses some. The sample has tens of thousands of clones; roughly nine tenths are singletons. The V gene is TRBV14, the J gene TRBJ1-2; D remains ambiguous. The TCR sequence derives from a female donor with multiple sclerosis, enrolled in a pregnancy study. The material was CD4+ T cells from peripheral blood mononuclear cells, obtained in the first trimester of pregnancy. The CDR3 loop reads CASSPGYGYTF. The CDR3 region has the DNA TGTGCCAGCAGCCCAGGCTATGGCTACACCTTC.